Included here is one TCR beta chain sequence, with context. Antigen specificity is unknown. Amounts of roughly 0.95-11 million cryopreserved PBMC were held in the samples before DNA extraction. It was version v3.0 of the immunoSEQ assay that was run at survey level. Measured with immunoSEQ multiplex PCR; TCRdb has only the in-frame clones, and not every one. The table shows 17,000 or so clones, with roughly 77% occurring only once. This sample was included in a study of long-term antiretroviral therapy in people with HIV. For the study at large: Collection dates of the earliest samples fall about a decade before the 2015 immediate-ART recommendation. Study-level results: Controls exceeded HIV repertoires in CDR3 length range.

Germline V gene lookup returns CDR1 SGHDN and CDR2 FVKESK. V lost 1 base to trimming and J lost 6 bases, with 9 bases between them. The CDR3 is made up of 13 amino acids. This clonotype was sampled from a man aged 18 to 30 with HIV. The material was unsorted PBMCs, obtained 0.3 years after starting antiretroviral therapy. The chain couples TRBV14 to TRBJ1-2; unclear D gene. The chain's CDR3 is CASSQVGRHGYTF. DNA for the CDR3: TGTGCCAGCAGCCAAGTTGGCAGGCATGGCTACACCTTC.